This TCR beta chain originates from a study of OX40 agonist ivuxolimab in advanced cancers. Study details: The dose-escalation group included hepatocellular carcinoma, melanoma, renal cell carcinoma and head and neck cancer. Prior anti-PD-1, anti-PD-L1 or anti-CTLA-4 therapy was allowed; 40% had some.

Generated by immunoSEQ multiplex PCR, the TCRdb table keeps only in-frame clones and is missing some. The sample has about 96,000 clones, around 80% seen once. On this clone itself: Its antigen is unidentified.

Study results and limitations: More expanded clones were seen, on average, in CD8+ T cells than in CD4+.

The specimen was CD4+ or CD8+ T cells sorted from blood, collected in a trial of the OX40 agonist ivuxolimab. The receptor was derived from an adult with an advanced solid tumor such as melanoma, head and neck, liver or kidney cancer.

The CDR3 sequence: CASSLGLVAADTQYF. DNA for the CDR3: TGCGCCAGCAGCCTCGGACTAGTAGCTGCAGATACGCAGTATTTT. The chain employs TRBV5-1 and TRBJ2-3; 7 positions agree with TRBD2. Germline CDR1 is SGHRS and CDR2 is YFSETQ. The CDR3 extends over 15 amino acids. The J segment lost 4 bases and the V segment lost 4 bases, leaving 9 bases of the junction unmatched.